The sequence of this T cell receptor (beta chain) was determined in a study of blood T cells in healthy people across ages. The J segment lost 5 bases and the V segment lost 4 bases, leaving 10 bases of the junction unmatched. The CDR3 contains 16 residues. With a J-beta primer mix and a sample-barcoded 5' primer, a second PCR ran about 7 to 12 cycles. One entry per CDR3 protein results from TCRdb running MiXCR on the 5' RACE reads. The sample contains hundreds of thousands of distinct CDR3 sequences, around 52% of which appear only once. Input material: blood. The V gene is TRBV12-3 or TRBV12-4, the J gene TRBJ1-4, with 7 bases matching TRBD1. The TCR was taken from a woman at least 80 years old in good health. The CDR3 spells CASSSGQRGENEKLFF. Here the CDR3 DNA reads TGTGCCAGCAGTTCGGGACAGCGAGGGGAAAATGAAAAACTGTTTTTT.